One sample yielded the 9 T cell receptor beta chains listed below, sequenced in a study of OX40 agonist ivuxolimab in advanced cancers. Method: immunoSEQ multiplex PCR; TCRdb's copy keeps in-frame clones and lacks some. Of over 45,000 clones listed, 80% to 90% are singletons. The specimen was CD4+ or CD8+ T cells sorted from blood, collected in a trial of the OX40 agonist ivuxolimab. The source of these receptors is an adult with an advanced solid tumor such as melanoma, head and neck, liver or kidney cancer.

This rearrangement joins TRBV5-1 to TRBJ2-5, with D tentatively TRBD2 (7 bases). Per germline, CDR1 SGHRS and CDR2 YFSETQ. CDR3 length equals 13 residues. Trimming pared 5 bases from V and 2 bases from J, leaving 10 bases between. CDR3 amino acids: CASRGGGQETQYF. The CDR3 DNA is TGCGCCAGCAGAGGGGGGGGGCAAGAGACCCAGTACTTC.

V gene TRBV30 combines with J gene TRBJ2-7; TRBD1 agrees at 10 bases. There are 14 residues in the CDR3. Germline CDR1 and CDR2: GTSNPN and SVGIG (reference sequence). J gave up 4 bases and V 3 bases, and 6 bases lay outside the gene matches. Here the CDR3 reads CAWRTPGQGYEQYF. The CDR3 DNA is TGTGCCTGGAGGACACCGGGACAGGGGTACGAGCAGTACTTC.

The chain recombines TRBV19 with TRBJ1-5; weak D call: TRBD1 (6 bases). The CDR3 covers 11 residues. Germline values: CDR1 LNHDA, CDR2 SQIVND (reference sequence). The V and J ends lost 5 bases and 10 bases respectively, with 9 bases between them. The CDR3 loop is CASSLGGPQHF. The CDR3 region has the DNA TGTGCCAGTAGTTTGGGGGGCCCCCAGCATTTT.

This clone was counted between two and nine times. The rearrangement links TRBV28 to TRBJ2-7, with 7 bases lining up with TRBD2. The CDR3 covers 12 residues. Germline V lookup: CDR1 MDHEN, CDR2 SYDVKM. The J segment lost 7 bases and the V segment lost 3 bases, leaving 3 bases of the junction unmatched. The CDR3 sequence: CASSFSGGEQYF. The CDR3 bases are TGTGCCAGCAGTTTCTCCGGGGGGGAGCAGTACTTC. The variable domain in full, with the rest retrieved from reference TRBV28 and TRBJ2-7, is DVKVTQSSRYLVKRTGEKVFLECVQDMDHENMFWYRQDPGLGLRLIYFSYDVKMKEKGDIPEGYSVSREKKERFSLILESASTNQTSMYLCASSFSGGEQYFGPGTRLTVT.

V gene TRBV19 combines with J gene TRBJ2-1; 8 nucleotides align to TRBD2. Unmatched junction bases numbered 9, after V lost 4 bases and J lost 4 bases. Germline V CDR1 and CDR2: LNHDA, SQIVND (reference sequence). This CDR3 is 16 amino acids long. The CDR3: CASSTLAGTLYNEQFF. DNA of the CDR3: TGTGCCAGTAGTACATTAGCGGGAACTCTTTACAATGAGCAGTTCTTC.

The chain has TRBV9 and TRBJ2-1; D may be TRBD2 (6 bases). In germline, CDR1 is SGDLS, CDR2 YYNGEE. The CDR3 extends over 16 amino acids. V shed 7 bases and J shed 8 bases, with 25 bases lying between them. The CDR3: CASPGWVERVLYEQFF. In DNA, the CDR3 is TGTGCCAGCCCCGGATGGGTTGAGCGGGTTTTGTATGAGCAGTTCTTC. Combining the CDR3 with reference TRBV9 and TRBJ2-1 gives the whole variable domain DSGVTQTPKHLITATGQRVTLRCSPRSGDLSVYWYQQSLDQGLQFLIQYYNGEERAKGNILERFSAQQFPDLHSELNLSSLELGDSALYFCASPGWVERVLYEQFFGPGTRLTVL.

The CDR3 spells CASTPPTNEKLFF. As DNA, the CDR3 is TGTGCCAGCACCCCCCCCACTAATGAAAAACTGTTTTTT. This rearrangement joins TRBV7-9 to TRBJ1-4; D uncertain. Trimming took off 7 bases at V and 2 bases at J, with 8 bases between the two ends. In germline, CDR1 is SEHNR, CDR2 FQNEAQ (reference sequence). This CDR3 is 13 amino acids long.

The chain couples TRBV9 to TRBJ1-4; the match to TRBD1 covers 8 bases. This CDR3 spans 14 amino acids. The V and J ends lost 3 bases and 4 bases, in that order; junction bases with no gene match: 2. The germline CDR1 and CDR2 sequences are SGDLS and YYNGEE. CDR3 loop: CASSATGVNEKLFF. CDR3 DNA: TGTGCCAGCAGCGCGACAGGGGTTAATGAAAAACTGTTTTTT.

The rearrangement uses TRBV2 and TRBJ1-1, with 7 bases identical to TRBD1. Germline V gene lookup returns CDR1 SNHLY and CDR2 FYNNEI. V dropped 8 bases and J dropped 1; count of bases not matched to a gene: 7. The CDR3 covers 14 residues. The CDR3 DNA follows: TGTGCCAGCCGCCCGAGGACAGGGAACACTGAAGCTTTCTTT. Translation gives CASRPRTGNTEAFF.